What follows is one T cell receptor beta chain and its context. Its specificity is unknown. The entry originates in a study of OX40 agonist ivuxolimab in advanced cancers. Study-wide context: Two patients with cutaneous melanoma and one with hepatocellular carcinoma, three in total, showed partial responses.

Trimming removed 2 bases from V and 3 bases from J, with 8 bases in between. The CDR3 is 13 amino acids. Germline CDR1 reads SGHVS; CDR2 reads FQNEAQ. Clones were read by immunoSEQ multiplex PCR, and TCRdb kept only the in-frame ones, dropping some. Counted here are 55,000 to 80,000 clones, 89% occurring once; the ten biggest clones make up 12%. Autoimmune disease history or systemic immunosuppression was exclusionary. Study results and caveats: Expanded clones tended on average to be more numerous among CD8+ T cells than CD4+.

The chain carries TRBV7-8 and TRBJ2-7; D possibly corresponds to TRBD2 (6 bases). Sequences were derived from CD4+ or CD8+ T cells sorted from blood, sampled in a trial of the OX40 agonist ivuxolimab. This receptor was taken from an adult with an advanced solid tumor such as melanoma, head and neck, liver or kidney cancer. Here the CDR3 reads CASSLRLVYEQYF. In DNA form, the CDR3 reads TGTGCCAGCAGCTTAAGACTAGTCTACGAGCAGTACTTC.